The present entry profiles one T cell receptor (beta chain) with its context. Antigen unknown. This entry comes from a study of cytomegalovirus exposure and HLA in healthy donors. General observations from the study: Earlier analysis yielded a pattern in which most TCR beta V segments were productive about 90% or about 30% of the time. A reported reduction in N-insertions relative to the 666-donor mean was seen in an Asian-associated ancestry cluster in a later analysis. The authors later found HLA-associated TCR beta chains more clonally expanded than equally common others.

Primers: 60 Vbeta forward and 13 Jbeta reverse. The assay was immunoSEQ multiplex PCR, and TCRdb's table has in-frame clones only and misses some. In the table there are roughly 120,000 clones, roughly 80% of which are singletons. V was pared by 6 bases and J by 5 bases, with 12 bases between. Per germline, CDR1 SNHLY and CDR2 FYNNEI. This CDR3 contains 13 residues. Specimen: PBMCs. The receptor comes from a woman aged 45-65 years in good health and CMV-seropositive. The chain uses TRBV2 and TRBJ2-3; a weak D match, TRBD1 (5 bases). CDR3 residues: CASRFRGGDTQYF. DNA of the CDR3: TGTGCCAGCAGGTTTAGGGGTGGAGATACGCAGTATTTT.